The 29 T cell receptor beta chains given below trace back to one sample, sequenced in a study of cytotoxic CD8 clonotypes in ibrutinib-treated CLL. Clones were read by immunoSEQ multiplex PCR, and TCRdb kept only the in-frame ones, dropping some. The table has roughly 100,000 clones, approximately 78% seen once. Material: PBMCs, obtained after 12 months of ibrutinib treatment. The receptors were gathered from a human donor with chronic lymphocytic leukemia.

The rearrangement links TRBV7-2 to TRBJ1-2; D ambiguous. Trimming cost V 1 base and J 5 bases, with 5 bases left between them. Germline V gene sequence: CDR1 SGHTA, CDR2 FQGNSA. This CDR3 spans 12 amino acids. For the CDR3, the DNA is TGTGCCAGCAGCTTAGATAGGTATGGCTACACCTTC. Its protein is CASSLDRYGYTF.

This chain connects TRBV30 to TRBJ1-6; 7 bases align to TRBD1. Germline CDR1 GTSNPN, CDR2 SVGIG (reference sequence). The CDR3 runs to 16 residues. V trimming: 4 bases; J trimming: 0 bases; junction bases outside the gene matches: 6. CDR3 sequence: CAWTKGQSSYNSPLHF. In DNA form, the CDR3 reads TGTGCCTGGACCAAGGGACAGAGCTCCTATAATTCACCCCTCCACTTT.

V usage is TRBV11-3 and J usage is TRBJ2-1; 12 positions agree with TRBD2. Germline CDR1 is SGHNT and CDR2 is YENEEA. The CDR3 has 16 amino acids. Trimming removed 5 bases from V and 5 bases from J; junction bases left unmatched: 7. The CDR3 sequence: CASSVLLAGGNNEQFF. For the CDR3, the DNA is TGTGCCAGCAGCGTCCTCCTAGCGGGGGGGAACAATGAGCAGTTCTTC.

This chain connects TRBV27 to TRBJ2-7; D is possibly TRBD1 (6 bases). Deletions cut 2 bases from V and 3 bases from J, with 14 bases between. The CDR3 spans 15 residues. Looked up from germline, CDR1 is MNHEY and CDR2 is SMNVEV (reference sequence). In DNA, the CDR3 is TGTGCCAGCAGTTTAGCCAGGGGTTCCCACTACGAGCAGTACTTC. It translates to CASSLARGSHYEQYF.

The chain links TRBV19 to TRBJ1-5; D is possibly TRBD1 (6 bases). CDR1 is LNHDA, CDR2 SQIVND, per germline (reference sequence). Trimming pared 3 bases from V and 1 base from J, leaving 7 bases between. The CDR3 is 14 amino acids. Written as DNA, the CDR3 is TGTGCCAGTAGTATTGGACAGAGCAATCAGCCCCAGCATTTT. Its protein is CASSIGQSNQPQHF.

A few counts support this clone. The chain joins TRBV5-1 to TRBJ1-6, with a possible D match to TRBD1 (6 bases). V gave up 2 bases and J gave up 9 bases, with 15 bases separating them. CDR1 SGHRS and CDR2 YFSETQ come from the germline V gene. CDR3 length: 15 residues. The CDR3 region is CASSLGPDRSSPLHF. The CDR3 coding sequence is TGCGCCAGCAGCTTAGGCCCCGACAGGTCTTCACCCCTCCACTTT.

V is TRBV11-3 and J is TRBJ2-7, with D unclear. Trimming removed 3 bases from V and 1 base from J, with 7 bases in between. The CDR3 has 13 residues. The germline CDR1 and CDR2 sequences are SGHNT and YENEEA. The CDR3 nucleotides read TGTGCCAGCAGCTTTGGCACTTCCTACGAGCAGTACTTC. It specifies CASSFGTSYEQYF.

The chain links TRBV29-1 to TRBJ2-5; 10 nucleotides match TRBD2. The V segment lost 7 bases and the J segment 5 bases; nucleotides outside the gene matches: 13. Germline-derived CDR1 and CDR2 are SQVTM and ANQGSEA. This CDR3 contains 15 residues. In DNA, the CDR3 is TGCAGCGCTAACCCCCAGCGGGGGGGCCGGGAGACCCAGTACTTC. Protein sequence: CSANPQRGGRETQYF.

The V call is TRBV28, the J call TRBJ1-2; TRBD1 matches 7 bases. Germline values: CDR1 MDHEN, CDR2 SYDVKM. V gave up 6 bases and J gave up 2 bases; unmatched junction bases: 9. This CDR3 is 15 amino acids long. In DNA form, the CDR3 reads TGTGCCAGCAGCACAAACGACAGGGCCAACTATGGCTACACCTTC. Amino acid sequence: CASSTNDRANYGYTF.

This chain connects TRBV28 to TRBJ1-5; D gene unclear. Per the germline V gene, CDR1 is MDHEN and CDR2 is SYDVKM. V was clipped by 4 bases and J by 4 bases, with 14 bases between them. The CDR3 loop spans 15 amino acids. The CDR3 DNA follows: TGTGCCAGCAGTTCCCCGGCAGGCTATAATCAGCCCCAGCATTTT. Its protein product is CASSSPAGYNQPQHF.

This chain uses TRBV29-1 with TRBJ1-6; D perhaps matches TRBD1 (5 bases). The V gene's germline CDR1 is SQVTM and CDR2 ANQGSEA. This CDR3 is 14 amino acids long. The V and J ends lost 6 bases and 10 bases respectively, with 19 bases between them. CDR3 sequence: CSVTLVGERSPLHF. CDR3 DNA: TGCAGCGTCACCTTAGTGGGGGAGAGATCACCCCTCCACTTT. Drawing the rest from reference TRBV29-1 and TRBJ1-6, the complete variable domain is SAVISQKPSRDICQRGTSLTIQCQVDSQVTMMFWYRQQPGQSLTLIATANQGSEATYESGFVIDKFPISRPNLTFSTLTVSNMSPEDSSIYLCSVTLVGERSPLHFGNGTRLTVT.

This chain joins TRBV5-1 and TRBJ1-2, with 10 bases aligning to TRBD1. Germline lookup yields CDR1 SGHRS and CDR2 YFSETQ. V gave up 0 bases and J gave up 2 bases; unmatched junction bases: 7. This CDR3 region has 17 residues. The CDR3 loop reads CASSLARTGGRNYGYTF. DNA for the CDR3: TGCGCCAGCAGCTTGGCGCGGACAGGGGGTCGGAACTATGGCTACACCTTC.

This clone has more than one count but fewer than ten. The chain employs TRBV2 and TRBJ1-1; D is undetermined. Trimming cost V 7 bases and J 1 base, with 10 bases left between them. The CDR3 extends over 13 amino acids. Germline-derived CDR1 and CDR2 are SNHLY and FYNNEI. The CDR3 DNA reads TGTGCCAGCACTTCAGGTGGGAACACTGAAGCTTTCTTT. This gives the protein CASTSGGNTEAFF. Together with reference TRBV2 and TRBJ1-1, the CDR3 gives the full variable domain: EPEVTQTPSHQVTQMGQEVILRCVPISNHLYFYWYRQILGQKVEFLVSFYNNEISEKSEIFDDQFSVERPDGSNFTLKIRSTKLEDSAMYFCASTSGGNTEAFFGQGTRLTVV.

The chain carries TRBV7-9 and TRBJ1-1; tentatively, D is TRBD1 (6 bases). The CDR3 runs 12 residues. From germline, CDR1 is SEHNR and CDR2 FQNEAQ (reference sequence). The germline V and J ends were trimmed by 9 bases and 7 bases, with 15 bases remaining between them. CDR3 in amino acids: CASQGFRGEAFF. In DNA form, the CDR3 reads TGTGCCAGTCAGGGTTTCAGGGGTGAAGCTTTCTTT.

A single count supports this clone. The chain carries TRBV5-1 and TRBJ1-3; D unclear. Trimming removed 0 bases at V and 1 base at J, with 5 bases between. The CDR3 runs to 14 residues. Germline V CDR1 and CDR2: SGHRS, YFSETQ. The chain's CDR3 is CASSLVGSGNTIYF. As DNA, the CDR3 is TGCGCCAGCAGCTTGGTTGGATCTGGAAACACCATATATTTT.

The chain combines TRBV6-5 with TRBJ2-3; no reliable D call. The germline V gene encodes CDR1 MNHEY and CDR2 SVGAGI. Between the trimmed V and J ends, which lost 6 bases and 4 bases, there was a span of 14 bases. The CDR3 loop spans 14 amino acids. CDR3 protein: CASRIDHGADTQYF. The CDR3 DNA reads as TGTGCCAGCAGGATCGACCATGGGGCAGATACGCAGTATTTT.

The chain uses TRBV7-8 and TRBJ1-5, with D uncertain. The V end lost 1 base, the J end lost 6 bases, and 4 bases lay between the germline ends. The CDR3 extends over 12 amino acids. Germline CDR1 SGHVS, CDR2 FQNEAQ. Here the CDR3 reads CASSLGIQPQHF. DNA of the CDR3: TGTGCCAGCAGCTTAGGAATTCAGCCCCAGCATTTT. Filled out from reference TRBV7-8 and TRBJ1-5, the complete variable domain reads GAGVSQSPRYKVAKRGQDVALRCDPISGHVSLFWYQQALGQGPEFLTYFQNEAQLDKSGLPSDRFFAERPEGSVSTLKIQRTQQEDSAVYLCASSLGIQPQHFGDGTRLSIL.

The gene calls are TRBV2 and TRBJ1-2; no clear D. The CDR3 has 12 residues. Germline V gene lookup returns CDR1 SNHLY and CDR2 FYNNEI. Trimming shortened V by 7 bases and J by 6 bases, and 12 bases separated the two germline ends. The CDR3 reads CASNDLGHGYTF. CDR3 nucleotides: TGTGCCAGCAATGATCTGGGCCATGGCTACACCTTC. Variable domain in full (rest from reference TRBV2 and TRBJ1-2): EPEVTQTPSHQVTQMGQEVILRCVPISNHLYFYWYRQILGQKVEFLVSFYNNEISEKSEIFDDQFSVERPDGSNFTLKIRSTKLEDSAMYFCASNDLGHGYTFGSGTRLTVV.

The V call is TRBV25-1, the J call TRBJ1-1; D possibly corresponds to TRBD1 (5 bases). CDR1 is MGHDK, CDR2 SYGVNS, per germline. The CDR3 spans 15 residues. V lost 3 bases and J lost 3, with 14 bases in between. The CDR3 DNA reads TGTGCCAGCAGTGATCCCGGGACGTTCCACACTGAAGCTTTCTTT. Translating gives CASSDPGTFHTEAFF.

The chain employs TRBV25-1 and TRBJ1-1; TRBD1 matches 8 bases. The CDR3 covers 14 residues. V dropped 6 bases and J dropped 6; count of bases not matched to a gene: 9. Per the germline V gene, CDR1 is MGHDK and CDR2 is SYGVNS. In DNA form, the CDR3 reads TGTGCCAGCAGGGGACAGGTTTTGAAGTCTGAAGCTTTCTTT. Amino acids: CASRGQVLKSEAFF.

The J gene is TRBJ1-2, the V gene TRBV19; 7 bases map to TRBD1. The germline V gene encodes CDR1 LNHDA and CDR2 SQIVND (reference sequence). This CDR3 is built from 14 residues. J lost 8 bases, V lost 5 bases, and 11 bases had no gene match. CDR3 in DNA: TGTGCCAGTAGTCAAGGGCCGGCAGGGGGAGGCTACACCTTC. Amino acid sequence: CASSQGPAGGGYTF. The complete variable domain, with remaining parts taken from reference TRBV19 and TRBJ1-2, reads DGGITQSPKYLFRKEGQNVTLSCEQNLNHDAMYWYRQDPGQGLRLIYYSQIVNDFQKGDIAEGYSVSREKKESFPLTVTSAQKNPTAFYLCASSQGPAGGGYTFGSGTRLTVV.

CDR3 sequence (DNA): TGCAGCGTTGGGGGACAGGGCCGTCACACTGAAGCTTTCTTT. It is translated as CSVGGQGRHTEAFF. The chain couples TRBV29-1 to TRBJ1-1; 9 bases align to TRBD1. The V segment lost 4 bases and the J segment 3 bases; nucleotides outside the gene matches: 6. The CDR3 has 14 amino acids. Germline assignment: CDR1 SQVTM and CDR2 ANQGSEA.

The chain employs TRBV25-1 and TRBJ2-5; TRBD1 is a possible D gene (5 bases). The CDR3 has 15 amino acids. Germline CDR1 and CDR2: MGHDK and SYGVNS. V was pared by 1 base and J by 5 bases, with 14 bases between. In DNA form, the CDR3 reads TGTGCCAGCAGTGAATCAGGGCTGGGGCGGGAGACCCAGTACTTC. It is translated as CASSESGLGRETQYF.

In nucleotides, the CDR3 is TGCGCCAGCAGCCAAGAGTACCTTCTTGGGAGTTCACCCCTCCACTTT. Translated, it gives CASSQEYLLGSSPLHF. The rearrangement uses TRBV4-3 and TRBJ1-6; no clear D gene. The V gene's germline CDR1 is LGHNA and CDR2 YSLEER. V gave up 0 bases and J gave up 9 bases, with 15 bases separating them. The CDR3 contains 16 residues.

The chain joins TRBV4-3 to TRBJ2-1; possible D gene TRBD1, 5 bases. The CDR3 runs 13 residues. V lost 4 bases and J lost 6, with 10 bases in between. Germline V gene lookup returns CDR1 LGHNA and CDR2 YSLEER. The CDR3 bases are TGCGCCAGCAGCCTGCTGGGGCGCAATGAGCAGTTCTTC. It translates to CASSLLGRNEQFF.

The sample holds a few counts of this clone. This rearrangement joins TRBV5-1 to TRBJ2-3, with 8 bases aligning to TRBD2. The germline gives CDR1 SGHRS, CDR2 YFSETQ. The CDR3 is 14 residues long. V gave up 0 bases and J gave up 8 bases; unmatched junction bases: 5. The CDR3 spells CASSLETSVTTQYF. The CDR3 coding sequence is TGCGCCAGCAGCTTGGAGACTAGCGTTACTACGCAGTATTTT.

The chain is built from TRBV28 and TRBJ1-4; no definite D call. Trimming removed 5 bases at V and 1 base at J, with 11 bases between. CDR3 length equals 15 residues. In germline, CDR1 is MDHEN, CDR2 SYDVKM. This chain's CDR3 is CASSENTGTNEKLFF. The CDR3 DNA sequence: TGTGCCAGCAGTGAGAACACCGGAACTAATGAAAAACTGTTTTTT.

The chain joins TRBV9 to TRBJ1-2; no firm D call. From germline, CDR1 is SGDLS and CDR2 YYNGEE. There are 15 residues in the CDR3. Trimming removed 3 bases at V and 2 bases at J, with 14 bases between. The CDR3 loop reads CASSASDGVNYGYTF. DNA of the CDR3: TGTGCCAGCAGCGCATCAGACGGGGTGAACTATGGCTACACCTTC.

The chain has TRBV5-1 and TRBJ2-5; D is uncertain. Germline CDR1 SGHRS, CDR2 YFSETQ. V lost 0 bases and J lost 5, with 17 bases in between. The CDR3 consists of 16 residues. CDR3 bases: TGCGCCAGCAGCTTGGACCTCATATTAGGATGGGAGACCCAGTACTTC. Amino acid sequence: CASSLDLILGWETQYF.